These T cell receptor beta chains were read from a single sample in a study of OX40 agonist ivuxolimab in advanced cancers. The data were produced by immunoSEQ multiplex PCR, yet TCRdb's version contains in-frame clones alone and is incomplete. The sample records around 61,000 clones, about nine tenths being singletons. The source was CD4+ or CD8+ T cells sorted from blood, collected in a trial of the OX40 agonist ivuxolimab. These receptors originate from an adult with an advanced solid tumor such as melanoma, head and neck, liver or kidney cancer. CDR3s include the opening cysteine and the closing phenylalanine or tryptophan.

V gene	J gene	CDR3 protein
TRBV30	TRBJ1-1	CAWRGTFEAFF
TRBV9	TRBJ1-4	CASSGDNNEKLFF
TRBV19	TRBJ1-2	CASSIGQGASYGYTF
TRBV28	TRBJ1-5	CASSLAGGWEPQHF
TRBV5-4	TRBJ1-2	CASSLGDTSFLTATF
TRBV4-3	TRBJ1-4	CASSHGTLMRKLFF
TRBV28	TRBJ2-7	CASSLSVTGWYEQYF
TRBV6-5	TRBJ2-5	CASRGQGKETQYF
TRBV4-1	TRBJ2-7	CASSQDLGLRREQYF
TRBV28	TRBJ1-4	CASSRLGQLNEKLFF
TRBV10-3	TRBJ1-6	CAISEIRAENSPLHF
TRBV11-3	TRBJ2-5	CASSLRGQGFAETQYF
TRBV9	TRBJ1-2	CASSAEAVSFYGYTF
TRBV9	TRBJ2-3	CASSVGGTDTQYF
TRBV28	TRBJ1-5	CASRFEEKWQPQHF
TRBV11-2	TRBJ1-3	CASSYILSGNTIYF
TRBV19	TRBJ2-2	CASSIDLEGGELFF
TRBV30	TRBJ2-3	CAWDLGQGTDTQYF
TRBV28	TRBJ1-3	CASSRGQTSGNTIYF
TRBV29-1	TRBJ2-3	CSADSTSTDTQYF
TRBV30	TRBJ2-1	CAWNRDGSYNEQFF
TRBV7-9	TRBJ1-1	CASTRGQGWTEAFF